Presented here are 6 T cell receptor beta chains from one specimen sequenced in a study of blood T cell repertoires in COVID-19. Sequenced by immunoSEQ multiplex PCR; TCRdb stores in-frame clones only, minus some. The sample holds some 240,000 clones, around 90% seen once. Sample: peripheral blood. These receptors were taken from a woman in her seventies with COVID-19, enrolled during active disease.

The gene calls are TRBV3-1 (or the pseudogene TRBV3-2) and TRBJ2-1, with 11 bases aligning to TRBD2. Trimming at V came to 6 bases and at J to 7 bases, leaving 2 bases not matched to a gene. The CDR3 has 13 amino acids. Germline V gives CDR1 LGHDT, CDR2 YNNKEL (reference sequence). CDR3 residues: CASRTSGSNEQFF. The CDR3 DNA reads TGTGCCAGCAGAACTAGCGGGAGTAATGAGCAGTTCTTC.

About this clone: At the DNA level, this CDR3 is encoded by other sequences in the same sample as well. The chain combines TRBV28 with TRBJ2-7, with D possibly matching TRBD1 (5 bases). The length of the CDR3 is 12 residues. The germline V and J ends were trimmed by 5 bases and 3 bases, with 8 bases remaining between them. Germline V gives CDR1 MDHEN, CDR2 SYDVKM. The CDR3 DNA reads as TGTGCCAGCAGTCCTAGGGGCTACGAGCAGTACTTC. Translation: CASSPRGYEQYF. The full variable domain, its missing parts supplied by reference TRBV28 and TRBJ2-7, is DVKVTQSSRYLVKRTGEKVFLECVQDMDHENMFWYRQDPGLGLRLIYFSYDVKMKEKGDIPEGYSVSREKKERFSLILESASTNQTSMYLCASSPRGYEQYFGPGTRLTVT.

To note about this clone: Other DNA sequences from this sample encode an identical CDR3 as well. J is TRBJ1-1 and V is TRBV5-1; perhaps TRBD1 as D (5 bases). CDR1 and CDR2 from the germline V gene are SGHRS and YFSETQ. V was trimmed by 0 bases and J by 4 bases, leaving 10 bases between them. The CDR3 contains 14 residues. Written as DNA, the CDR3 is TGCGCCAGCAGCTTGGTGGGCCAGGGCACTGAAGCTTTCTTT. The encoded protein is CASSLVGQGTEAFF.

V gene TRBV6-2 or TRBV6-3 combines with J gene TRBJ2-1; D gene uncertain. Trimming removed 2 bases at V and 12 bases at J, with 8 bases between. CDR3 length: 11 amino acids. Germline V lookup: CDR1 MNHEY, CDR2 SVGEGT. The DNA of the CDR3 is TGTGCCAGCAGTTACGAAGCAGGGCAGTTCTTC. Translating gives CASSYEAGQFF.

V is TRBV18 and J is TRBJ1-4; D possibly corresponds to TRBD1 (5 bases). Germline V gene lookup returns CDR1 KGHSH and CDR2 LQKENI. Deletions cut 3 bases from V and 3 bases from J, with 14 bases between. This CDR3 spans 16 amino acids. The CDR3 DNA reads TGTGCCAGCTCACCGGCTACAGGAGCTTCTAATGAAAAACTGTTTTTT. Residues: CASSPATGASNEKLFF.

The V call is TRBV4-3, the J call TRBJ2-2, with 7 bases identical to TRBD2. J lost 5 bases, V lost 4 bases, and 7 bases had no gene match. The CDR3 has 15 amino acids. Germline V gene lookup returns CDR1 LGHNA and CDR2 YSLEER. Written as DNA, the CDR3 is TGCGCCAGCAGCCTTATGGGCGGGAGAACCGGGGAGCTGTTTTTT. As protein: CASSLMGGRTGELFF.